Shown below are 28 T cell receptor beta chains from a single sample sequenced in a study of cytomegalovirus exposure and HLA in healthy donors. Primers: 60 Vbeta forward and 13 Jbeta reverse. Only in-frame clones appear in the TCRdb table, and some are missing; sequencing was by immunoSEQ multiplex PCR. The sample lists some 80,000 clones, 78% occurring once. Sequenced input: PBMCs. Receptor source: a man aged 18 to 35 in good health and CMV-seropositive.

The genes are TRBV27 and TRBJ1-1; a possible D gene is TRBD1 (5 bases). The CDR3 is 12 residues long. The germline gives CDR1 MNHEY, CDR2 SMNVEV (reference sequence). Between the trimmed V and J ends, which lost 3 bases and 11 bases, there was a span of 13 bases. CDR3 amino acids: CASSLGRGSAFF. CDR3 bases: TGTGCCAGCAGTTTGGGGAGGGGATCGGCTTTCTTT.

This clone occurred a few times. This chain links TRBV7-9 with TRBJ1-1, with TRBD1 as a possible D gene (5 bases). This CDR3 spans 13 amino acids. Between the trimmed V and J ends, which lost 5 bases and 6 bases, there was a span of 13 bases. The germline V gene encodes CDR1 SEHNR and CDR2 FQNEAQ (reference sequence). The CDR3 DNA reads as TGTGCCAGCAGCGTTCAGGGTCTCTCTGAAGCTTTCTTT. Translation: CASSVQGLSEAFF.

V and J are TRBV5-1 and TRBJ1-1, with D maybe TRBD1 (5 bases). V was clipped by 1 base and J by 1 base, with 8 bases between them. CDR3 length: 14 residues. Per germline, CDR1 SGHRS and CDR2 YFSETQ. The chain's CDR3 is CASSLPGQNTEAFF. For the CDR3, the DNA is TGCGCCAGCAGCTTGCCAGGACAGAACACTGAAGCTTTCTTT.

This rearrangement joins TRBV5-1 to TRBJ2-7; 9 nucleotides match TRBD2. Germline CDR1 reads SGHRS; CDR2 reads YFSETQ. The CDR3 sequence is 14 residues long. Unmatched junction bases numbered 7, after V lost 5 bases and J lost 4 bases. CDR3 sequence: CASRPSGTIYEQYF. The CDR3 region has the DNA TGCGCCAGCAGACCTAGCGGGACGATTTACGAGCAGTACTTC.

The chain is built from TRBV2 and TRBJ2-7, with TRBD2 identical over 9 bases. This CDR3 region has 13 residues. Germline V gene data show CDR1 as SNHLY and CDR2 as FYNNEI. Unmatched junction bases numbered 6, after V lost 6 bases and J lost 6 bases. Here the CDR3 reads CASSALLAGEQYF. CDR3 DNA: TGTGCCAGCAGCGCCCTACTAGCGGGCGAGCAGTACTTC.

The CDR3 here is CASSSDGMNTGELFF. The CDR3 nucleotides read TGCGCCAGCAGCTCCGACGGGATGAACACCGGGGAGCTGTTTTTT. The gene calls are TRBV5-1 and TRBJ2-2; weak D call: TRBD2 (5 bases). The CDR3 loop spans 15 amino acids. Per the germline V gene, CDR1 is SGHRS and CDR2 is YFSETQ. Deletions cut 3 bases from V and 1 base from J, with 10 bases between.

The V gene is TRBV19, the J gene TRBJ2-1; D possibly corresponds to TRBD2 (5 bases). The CDR3 runs to 11 residues. V was trimmed by 3 bases and J by 8 bases, leaving 5 bases between them. Per the germline V gene, CDR1 is LNHDA and CDR2 is SQIVND (reference sequence). The DNA of the CDR3 is TGTGCCAGTAGTATCGGGGATGAGCAGTTCTTC. Translation: CASSIGDEQFF.

Remarks on this clone: The junction departs from the called germline gene at one end, perhaps through a read error. The CDR3 nucleotides are TGTGCCAGCAGCCTAGCGGAGGCTTTCACAGATACGCAGTATTTT. Translated: CASSLAEAFTDTQYF. The V call is TRBV7-9, the J call TRBJ2-3; 7 bases are a match to TRBD2. The CDR3 runs to 15 residues. Per germline, CDR1 SEHNR and CDR2 FQNEAQ (reference sequence).

The chain uses TRBV7-9 and TRBJ1-4, with D possibly TRBD1 on 5 matching bases. Trimming took off 4 bases at V and 8 bases at J, with 14 bases between the two ends. The CDR3 has 14 residues. CDR1 and CDR2 from the germline V gene are SEHNR and FQNEAQ (reference sequence). CDR3 sequence: CASSSAGLGEKLFF. Written as DNA, the CDR3 is TGTGCCAGCAGCTCCGCAGGGTTGGGGGAAAAACTGTTTTTT.

This clone was seen a single time. The chain uses TRBV19 and TRBJ2-7; 7 positions match TRBD2. Germline V gene sequence: CDR1 LNHDA, CDR2 SQIVND (reference sequence). With 3 bases clipped from V and 0 bases from J, the junction kept 5 bases outside the gene matches. This CDR3 has 15 amino acids. In DNA, the CDR3 is TGTGCCAGTAGTATGGGACTAACCTTCTCCTACGAGCAGTACTTC. The encoded protein is CASSMGLTFSYEQYF.

This clone was detected only once. The V call is TRBV6-5, the J call TRBJ2-7; D might be TRBD2 (5 bases). Trimming left V 4 bases short and J 2 bases short, with 12 bases between. This CDR3 contains 14 residues. Germline V lookup: CDR1 MNHEY, CDR2 SVGAGI. The CDR3 sequence is CASSFRGTTYEQYF. CDR3 bases: TGTGCCAGCAGTTTCCGGGGTACAACCTACGAGCAGTACTTC.

This chain links TRBV11-2 with TRBJ1-1; 9 nucleotides line up with TRBD1. CDR1 and CDR2 from the germline V gene are SGHAT and FQNNGV. J gave up 5 bases and V 6 bases, and 4 bases lay outside the gene matches. The CDR3 is 13 residues long. The CDR3: CASRRTGETEAFF. The CDR3 region has the DNA TGTGCCAGCAGACGGACAGGGGAGACTGAAGCTTTCTTT. Based on the CDR3 plus reference TRBV11-2 and TRBJ1-1, the full variable domain is EAGVAQSPRYKIIEKRQSVAFWCNPISGHATLYWYQQILGQGPKLLIQFQNNGVVDDSQLPKDRFSAERLKGVDSTLKIQPAKLEDSAVYLCASRRTGETEAFFGQGTRLTVV.

Comments on this clone: Other DNA sequences within the sample encode an identical CDR3. This chain joins TRBV9 and TRBJ2-1; TRBD2 is a possible D gene (6 bases). The CDR3 totals 15 residues. V was clipped by 0 bases and J by 2 bases, with 9 bases between them. Germline values: CDR1 SGDLS, CDR2 YYNGEE. For the CDR3, the DNA is TGTGCCAGCAGCGTAGTTGGGGGGACCTACAATGAGCAGTTCTTC. This translates into CASSVVGGTYNEQFF.

The V gene is TRBV6-1, the J gene TRBJ2-7; D perhaps matches TRBD1 (6 bases). Per the germline V gene, CDR1 is MNHNS and CDR2 is SASEGT. Trimming stripped 3 bases from V and 6 bases from J, with 9 bases between. CDR3 size: 12 residues. This CDR3 reads CASSEWGPEQYF. DNA for the CDR3: TGTGCCAGCAGTGAGTGGGGGCCCGAGCAGTACTTC.

The chain carries TRBV18 and TRBJ1-1; 7 nucleotides line up with TRBD1. The CDR3 length is 14 residues. V lost 4 bases and J lost 1; bases outside the gene matches: 3. Germline CDR1 and CDR2: KGHSH and LQKENI. CDR3 in amino acids: CASSRGQPNTEAFF. Here the CDR3 DNA reads TGTGCCAGCTCACGGGGACAGCCGAACACTGAAGCTTTCTTT.

This sequence joins TRBV6-1 and TRBJ1-4; 7 bases line up with TRBD1. The CDR3 length is 15 residues. The V segment lost 10 bases and the J segment 0 bases; nucleotides outside the gene matches: 8. CDR1 MNHNS and CDR2 SASEGT come from the germline V gene. In DNA, the CDR3 is TGTGCCACGAGACAGGGCGCTACAACTAATGAAAAACTGTTTTTT. As protein: CATRQGATTNEKLFF.

The V gene is TRBV18, the J gene TRBJ1-4, with TRBD1 identical over 7 bases. The V segment lost 4 bases and the J segment 3 bases; nucleotides outside the gene matches: 5. Germline CDR1 and CDR2: KGHSH and LQKENI. The CDR3 sequence is 15 residues long. CDR3 nucleotides: TGTGCCAGCTCACTAAGACAGGGTTCTAATGAAAAACTGTTTTTT. This sequence encodes CASSLRQGSNEKLFF.

This sequence joins TRBV18 and TRBJ2-3; D is unresolved. V was clipped by 2 bases and J by 9 bases, with 9 bases between them. Germline loops: CDR1 KGHSH, CDR2 LQKENI. This CDR3 region has 12 residues. As DNA, the CDR3 is TGTGCCAGCTCACCAGGGCGTGGGACGCAGTATTTT. As protein: CASSPGRGTQYF.

V usage is TRBV7-9 and J usage is TRBJ2-3, with a possible D match to TRBD1 (5 bases). The V gene lost 4 bases and the J gene lost 5 bases, with 10 bases spanning the gap. The CDR3 loop spans 13 amino acids. Germline loops: CDR1 SEHNR, CDR2 FQNEAQ (reference sequence). The CDR3 nucleotides read TGTGCCAGCAGCTCTCCAGGGAAAGATACGCAGTATTTT. The encoded protein is CASSSPGKDTQYF.

This clone is a singleton in its sample. The V and J genes are TRBV29-1 and TRBJ1-2, with TRBD1 as a possible D gene (6 bases). The CDR3 runs to 13 residues. Germline V gene data show CDR1 as SQVTM and CDR2 as ANQGSEA. Trimming shortened V by 4 bases and J by 3 bases, and 12 bases separated the two germline ends. Written as DNA, the CDR3 is TGCAGCGTTGGGGACAAAGCGCACTATGGCTACACCTTC. It codes for CSVGDKAHYGYTF.

The gene calls are TRBV7-9 and TRBJ1-5; a weak D match, TRBD1 (5 bases). Germline V CDR1 and CDR2: SEHNR, FQNEAQ (reference sequence). With 2 bases removed from V and 3 bases from J, the gap between germline ends came to 8 bases. The CDR3 has 14 residues. The CDR3 spells CASSLWDSNQPQHF. The CDR3 coding sequence is TGTGCCAGCAGCTTATGGGACTCCAATCAGCCCCAGCATTTT.

Here the CDR3 DNA reads TGTGCCACCAGCAGTACCAGGGGGCGCGGGGATACGCAGTATTTT. It codes for CATSSTRGRGDTQYF. The J gene is TRBJ2-3, the V gene TRBV15, with TRBD1 identical over 8 bases. The CDR3 sequence is 15 residues long. Germline V gene data show CDR1 as LNHNV and CDR2 as YYDKDF (reference sequence). V trimming: 3 bases; J trimming: 6 bases; junction bases outside the gene matches: 8.

The V gene is TRBV20-1, the J gene TRBJ2-4; D is perhaps TRBD1 (5 bases). V dropped 5 bases and J dropped 9 bases, with 8 bases sitting between them. Germline V CDR1 and CDR2: DFQATT, SNEGSKA (reference sequence). The CDR3 contains 10 residues. The CDR3 DNA follows: TGCAGTGCTGATACAGGCATTCAGTACTTC. Residues: CSADTGIQYF.

This clone was seen more than once but under ten times. The V gene is TRBV11-2, the J gene TRBJ2-4, with a weak D call TRBD2 (5 bases). The ends were cut back, 3 bases at V and 13 bases at J, with 13 bases in the middle. The CDR3 has 12 amino acids. Looked up from germline, CDR1 is SGHAT and CDR2 is FQNNGV. CDR3 coding DNA: TGTGCCAGCAGCTTCGAGGGCCCTAAACAGTACTTC. Protein sequence: CASSFEGPKQYF.

This sequence joins TRBV2 and TRBJ2-5, with TRBD2 matching over 11 bases. The CDR3 length is 12 residues. The V and J ends lost 9 bases and 7 bases, in that order; junction bases with no gene match: 4. Germline V CDR1 and CDR2: SNHLY, FYNNEI. The CDR3 region is CASLAGGWTQYF. Written as DNA, the CDR3 is TGTGCCAGTCTAGCGGGAGGCTGGACCCAGTACTTC. The whole variable domain, remainder taken from reference TRBV2 and TRBJ2-5, is EPEVTQTPSHQVTQMGQEVILRCVPISNHLYFYWYRQILGQKVEFLVSFYNNEISEKSEIFDDQFSVERPDGSNFTLKIRSTKLEDSAMYFCASLAGGWTQYFGPGTRLLVL.

The rearrangement joins TRBV2 to TRBJ1-1, with D tentatively TRBD1 (6 bases). Trimming left V 8 bases short and J 1 base short, with 8 bases between. This CDR3 contains 12 residues. Per the germline V gene, CDR1 is SNHLY and CDR2 is FYNNEI. CDR3 bases: TGTGCCAGCGACAGGACGAACACTGAAGCTTTCTTT. It yields the protein CASDRTNTEAFF.

This clone was observed a few times. This chain joins TRBV29-1 and TRBJ1-3, with 7 bases that match TRBD1. The V gene end was trimmed by 4 bases and the J gene end by 3 bases; junction bases not matched to a gene: 6. The germline V gene has CDR1 SQVTM and CDR2 ANQGSEA. This CDR3 has 14 residues. CDR3 in amino acids: CSVAGGFNGNTIYF. CDR3 sequence (DNA): TGCAGCGTTGCAGGGGGATTTAATGGAAACACCATATATTTT.

The chain carries TRBV10-3 and TRBJ1-1, with 8 bases aligning to TRBD1. Germline V gene sequence: CDR1 ENHRY, CDR2 SYGVKD. Trimming removed 10 bases from V and 6 bases from J; junction bases left unmatched: 10. The length of the CDR3 is 13 residues. The chain's CDR3 is CATRTGSIPEAFF. In DNA, the CDR3 is TGTGCCACCCGGACAGGGTCGATACCTGAAGCTTTCTTT.